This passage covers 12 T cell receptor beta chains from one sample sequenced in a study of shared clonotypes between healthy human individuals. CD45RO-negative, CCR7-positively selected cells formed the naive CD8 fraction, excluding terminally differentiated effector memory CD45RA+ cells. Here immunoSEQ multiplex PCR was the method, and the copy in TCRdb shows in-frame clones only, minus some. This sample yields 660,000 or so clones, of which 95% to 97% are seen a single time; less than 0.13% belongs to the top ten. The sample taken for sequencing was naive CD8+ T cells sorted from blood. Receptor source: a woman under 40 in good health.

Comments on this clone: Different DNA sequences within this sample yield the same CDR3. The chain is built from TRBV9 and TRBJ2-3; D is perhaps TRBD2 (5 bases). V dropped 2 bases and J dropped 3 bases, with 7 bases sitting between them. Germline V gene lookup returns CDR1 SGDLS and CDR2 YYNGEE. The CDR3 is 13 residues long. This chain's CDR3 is CASSVTGTDTQYF. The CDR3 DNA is TGTGCCAGCAGCGTCACGGGAACAGATACGCAGTATTTT. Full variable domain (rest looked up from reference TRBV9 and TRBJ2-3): DSGVTQTPKHLITATGQRVTLRCSPRSGDLSVYWYQQSLDQGLQFLIQYYNGEERAKGNILERFSAQQFPDLHSELNLSSLELGDSALYFCASSVTGTDTQYFGPGTRLTVL.

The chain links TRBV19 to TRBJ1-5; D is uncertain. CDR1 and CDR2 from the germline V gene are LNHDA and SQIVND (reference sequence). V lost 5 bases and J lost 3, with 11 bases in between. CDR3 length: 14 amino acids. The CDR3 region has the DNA TGTGCCAGTAGTTTGGTTTTAAACAATCAGCCCCAGCATTTT. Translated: CASSLVLNNQPQHF.

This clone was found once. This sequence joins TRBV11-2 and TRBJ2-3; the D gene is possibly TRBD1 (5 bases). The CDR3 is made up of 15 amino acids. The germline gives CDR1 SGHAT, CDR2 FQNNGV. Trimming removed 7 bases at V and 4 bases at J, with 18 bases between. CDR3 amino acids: CASNFLGAYPDTQYF. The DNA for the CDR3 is TGTGCCAGCAACTTCCTTGGGGCTTATCCAGATACGCAGTATTTT.

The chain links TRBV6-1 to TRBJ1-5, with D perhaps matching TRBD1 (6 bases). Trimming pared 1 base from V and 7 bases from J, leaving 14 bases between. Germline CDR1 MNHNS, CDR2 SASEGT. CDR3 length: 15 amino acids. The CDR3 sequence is CASSEDRAVWQPQHF. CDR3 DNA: TGTGCCAGCAGTGAAGACAGGGCTGTTTGGCAGCCCCAGCATTTT.

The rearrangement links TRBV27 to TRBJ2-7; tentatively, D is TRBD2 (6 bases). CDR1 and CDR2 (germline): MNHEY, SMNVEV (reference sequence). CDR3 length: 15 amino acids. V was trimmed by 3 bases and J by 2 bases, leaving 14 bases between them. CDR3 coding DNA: TGTGCCAGCAGTTTCAGCACTAGCCTCCCCTACGAGCAGTACTTC. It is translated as CASSFSTSLPYEQYF.

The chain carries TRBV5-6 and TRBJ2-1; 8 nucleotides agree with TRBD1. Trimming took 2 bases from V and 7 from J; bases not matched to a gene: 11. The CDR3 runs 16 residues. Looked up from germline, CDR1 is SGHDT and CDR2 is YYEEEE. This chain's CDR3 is CASSLWTGSVGNEQFF. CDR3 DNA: TGTGCCAGCAGCTTATGGACAGGGTCTGTCGGGAATGAGCAGTTCTTC. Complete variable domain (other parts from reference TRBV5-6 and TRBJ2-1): DAGVTQSPTHLIKTRGQQVTLRCSPKSGHDTVSWYQQALGQGPQFIFQYYEEEERQRGNFPDRFSGHQFPNYSSELNVNALLLGDSALYLCASSLWTGSVGNEQFFGPGTRLTVL.

The CDR3 sequence is CASSSRGDPQETQYF. CDR3 bases: TGTGCCAGCAGCTCGCGGGGGGATCCACAAGAGACCCAGTACTTC. This chain uses TRBV13 with TRBJ2-5; 8 nucleotides line up with TRBD2. There are 15 residues in the CDR3. V gave up 4 bases and J gave up 2 bases; unmatched junction bases: 6. Germline CDR1 reads PRHDT; CDR2 reads FYEKMQ (reference sequence).

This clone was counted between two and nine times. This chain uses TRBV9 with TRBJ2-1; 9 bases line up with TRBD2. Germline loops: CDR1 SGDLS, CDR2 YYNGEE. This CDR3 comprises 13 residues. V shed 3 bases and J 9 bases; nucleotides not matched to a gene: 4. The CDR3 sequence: CASSATSGTEQFF. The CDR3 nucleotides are TGTGCCAGCAGCGCGACTAGCGGAACTGAGCAGTTCTTC.

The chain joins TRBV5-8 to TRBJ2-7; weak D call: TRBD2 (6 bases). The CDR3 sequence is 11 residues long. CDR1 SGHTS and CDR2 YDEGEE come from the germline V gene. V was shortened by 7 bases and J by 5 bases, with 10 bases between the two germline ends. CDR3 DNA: TGTGCCAGCGGAGGGGCCCACGAGCAGTACTTC. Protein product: CASGGAHEQYF. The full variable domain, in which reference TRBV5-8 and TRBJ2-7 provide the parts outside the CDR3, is EAGVTQSPTHLIKTRGQQATLRCSPISGHTSVYWYQQALGLGLQFLLWYDEGEERNRGNFPPRFSGRQFPNYSSELNVNALELEDSALYLCASGGAHEQYFGPGTRLTVT.

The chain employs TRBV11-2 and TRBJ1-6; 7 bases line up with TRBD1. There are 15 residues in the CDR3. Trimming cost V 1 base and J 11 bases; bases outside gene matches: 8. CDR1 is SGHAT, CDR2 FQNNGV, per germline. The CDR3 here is CASSLATGAKAPLHF. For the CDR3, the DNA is TGTGCCAGCAGCTTAGCTACAGGGGCCAAGGCACCCCTCCACTTT.

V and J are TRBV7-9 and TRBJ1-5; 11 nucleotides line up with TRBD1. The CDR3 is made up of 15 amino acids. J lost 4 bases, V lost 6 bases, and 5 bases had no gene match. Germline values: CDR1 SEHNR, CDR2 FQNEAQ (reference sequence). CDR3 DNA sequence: TGTGCCAGCAGTTCAGGACAGGGGGCGAATCAGCCCCAGCATTTT. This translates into CASSSGQGANQPQHF.

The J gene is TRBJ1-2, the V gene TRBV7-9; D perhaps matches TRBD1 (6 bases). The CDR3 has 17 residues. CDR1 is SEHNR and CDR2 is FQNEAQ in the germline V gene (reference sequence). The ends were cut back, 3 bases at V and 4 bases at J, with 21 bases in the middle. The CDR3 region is CASSFGVDRGAGYGYTF. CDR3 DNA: TGTGCCAGCAGCTTTGGAGTGGATCGGGGGGCCGGCTATGGCTACACCTTC.